The rows below give T cell receptor beta chains drawn from one sample of a study of HIV-infected patients and healthy controls. TCRdb called the 5' RACE reads again in MiXCR, with one record for every CDR3 protein. Counted here are about 14,000 distinct CDR3 sequences, 12% occurring once; the ten biggest clones make up approximately 39%. Material: blood, obtained during antiretroviral therapy. The origin of the receptors is an adult with HIV infection. The donor label of this sample is uncertain. The CDR3 runs from the conserved cysteine through the conserved F or W. Fields, in order: clone size, J gene, V gene, D gene, CDR3 DNA, CDR3 protein. The D gene is left open where the match is weak. Clone size is not always given. Where it is, it says once, few, many or a class for expanded clones.

medium-sized | TRBJ2-3 | TRBV7-6 | TRBD2 | TGTGCCAGCAGCTTGTTGGCGGGAGAGACAGATACGCAGTATTTT | CASSLLAGETDTQYF
many | TRBJ2-3 | TRBV24-1 | TRBD2 | TGTGCCACCAGTGAGTCCAGCGGGAGGGCCTCAGATACGCAGTATTTT | CATSESSGRASDTQYF
medium-sized | TRBJ1-1 | TRBV18 | NA | TGTGCCAGCTCACTATCCGAGAACACTGAAGCTTTCTTT | CASSLSENTEAFF
NA | TRBJ1-2 | TRBV15 | NA | TGTGCCACCAGCAGAGATTTCGTGAATAACTATGGCTACACCTTC | CATSRDFVNNYGYTF
many | TRBJ1-1 | TRBV6-2/TRBV6-3 | NA | TGTGCCACCCACCAGATCGACAGTTACACTGAAGCTTTCTTT | CATHQIDSYTEAFF
NA | TRBJ2-1 | TRBV10-3 | TRBD1 | TGTGCCATCAGTGAGCTCTTCACCCAGGGACAGGGGCACAATGAGCAGTTCTTC | CAISELFTQGQGHNEQFF
many | TRBJ2-1 | TRBV9 | NA | TGTGCCAGCGGTAGGGGGGGCTGGAATGAGCAGTTCTTC | CASGRGGWNEQFF
NA | TRBJ2-7 | TRBV27 | TRBD1 | TGTGCCAGCAGGCGCGGGACAGGGTCTGGCGAGCAGTACTTC | CASRRGTGSGEQYF
large | TRBJ2-1 | TRBV12-3/TRBV12-4 | TRBD1 | TGTGCCAGCAGTTTAGGTACAGGGGCCAATGAGCAGTTCTTC | CASSLGTGANEQFF
few | TRBJ1-3 | TRBV18 | NA | TGTGCCAGCTCTACAGGTCCCTCTGGAAACACCATATATTTT | CASSTGPSGNTIYF
many | TRBJ2-3 | TRBV18 | NA | TGTGCCAGCTCACAAGAGGAGGATACGCAGTATTTT | CASSQEEDTQYF
NA | TRBJ2-3 | TRBV7-9 | NA | TGTGCCAGCAGGCCGGGACTCCTTGCCGCAGATACGCAGTATTTT | CASRPGLLAADTQYF
many | TRBJ1-1 | TRBV18 | NA | TGTGCCAGCTCACTTAGGGCGAACACTGAAGCTTTCTTT | CASSLRANTEAFF
many | TRBJ2-4 | TRBV28 | NA | TGTGCCAGCAGTTTGGTTGCGGCAGGCGGAGACATTCAGTACTTC | CASSLVAAGGDIQYF
NA | TRBJ2-2 | TRBV24-1 | NA | TGTGCCACCAGCAAACAGGGTCCGGCGAACACCGGGGAGCTGTTTTTT | CATSKQGPANTGELFF
NA | TRBJ2-1 | TRBV4-1 | TRBD1 | TGCGCCAGCAGCCACGATGCTAGGTGGCGGCGACAGGGGGCAGTCAATGAGCAGTTCTTC | CASSHDARWRRQGAVNEQFF
many | TRBJ2-1 | TRBV20-1 | NA | TGCAGTGCTAGCCTAGGGTCCGTGGATCGTGCTGAGCAGTTCTTC | CSASLGSVDRAEQFF
many | TRBJ1-4 | TRBV9 | NA | TGTGCCAGCAGCGCCTGGGGATCAACTAATGAAAAACTGTTTTTT | CASSAWGSTNEKLFF
many | TRBJ2-1 | TRBV30 | TRBD2 | TGTGCCTGGAGTCGTCGAGGGACTAGCAATGAGCAGTTCTTC | CAWSRRGTSNEQFF
NA | TRBJ2-5 | TRBV5-1 | NA | TGCGCCAGCAACCGTGGGGGCCAAGAGACCCAGTACTTC | CASNRGGQETQYF
many | TRBJ1-1 | TRBV18 | NA | TGTGCCAGCTCACCTCAGAGGGAAATGAACACTGAAGCTTTCTTT | CASSPQREMNTEAFF
few | TRBJ2-7 | TRBV12-3/TRBV12-4 | TRBD1 | TGTGCCAGCAGTTTAGCCGGACAGGGGTACGAGCAGTACTTC | CASSLAGQGYEQYF
NA | TRBJ2-5 | TRBV5-6 | TRBD1 | TGTGCCAGCAGCTTGGGGTCAGGGGGCCAAGAGACCCAGTACTTC | CASSLGSGGQETQYF
many | TRBJ2-7 | TRBV20-1 | TRBD2 | TGCAGTGCTATCCAGGGTCCGGGACTAGCGGACTACGAGCAGTACTTC | CSAIQGPGLADYEQYF
many | TRBJ2-1 | TRBV6-5 | TRBD1 | TGTGCCAGCAGCCCACCGGGACAGGGGAGTTCCTACAATGAGCAGTTCTTC | CASSPPGQGSSYNEQFF
many | TRBJ2-5 | TRBV10-1 | TRBD2 | TGCGCCAGCAGTGAGTCGGGGACTAGCGGACAAGAGACCCAGTACTTC | CASSESGTSGQETQYF
many | TRBJ2-1 | TRBV20-1 | TRBD2 | TGCAGTGCTAGAGATGATGGACTAGCGGGAGGGCTATATGAGCAGTTCTTC | CSARDDGLAGGLYEQFF
NA | TRBJ2-5 | TRBV5-1 | NA | TGCGCCAGCAGCTTGGTTCCGGGGGAAGAGACCCAGTACTTC | CASSLVPGEETQYF
NA | TRBJ2-3 | TRBV12-3/TRBV12-4 | NA | TGTGCCAGCAGCCCCCTGGGAGATACGCAGTATTTT | CASSPLGDTQYF
many | TRBJ2-6 | TRBV20-1 | TRBD2 | TGCAGTGCTCACCCTCGGACTAGCGGGAGGCTCGGGGCCAACGTCCTGACTTTC | CSAHPRTSGRLGANVLTF
many | TRBJ2-5 | TRBV5-1 | NA | TGCGCCAGCCGCCTGGAAGGACGCGAGACCCAGTACTTC | CASRLEGRETQYF
NA | TRBJ2-7 | TRBV4-1 | TRBD2 | TGCGCCAGCAGCCTTGGGGCTAGCGGGGGGTACGAGCAGTACTTC | CASSLGASGGYEQYF
many | TRBJ2-2 | TRBV7-8 | NA | TGTGCCAGCAGCTTAAAAACCCCCATTCGGGAGAGGGCCGGGGAGCTGTTTTTT | CASSLKTPIRERAGELFF
few | TRBJ2-1 | TRBV10-3 | NA | TGTGCCATCAGTGAGTCCTCGGGGAGCTCCTACAATGAGCAGTTCTTC | CAISESSGSSYNEQFF
many | TRBJ2-1 | TRBV25-1 | TRBD2 | TGTGCCAGCCGGGCGGGAGTCGGGAGCTCCTACAATGAGCAGTTCTTC | CASRAGVGSSYNEQFF
NA | TRBJ2-5 | TRBV5-4 | TRBD2 | TGTGCCAGCAGCTTGGTGCTAGCGGGGGGGCGCCAAGAGACCCAGTACTTC | CASSLVLAGGRQETQYF
many | TRBJ2-1 | TRBV29-1 | TRBD2 | TGCAGCGTTGACACCGGGACTAGCGGCCTCTTGGAGCAGTTCTTC | CSVDTGTSGLLEQFF
many | TRBJ2-1 | TRBV5-1 | NA | TGCGCCAGCAGCTTGACGTTGTCCTACAATGAGCAGTTCTTC | CASSLTLSYNEQFF
many | TRBJ2-7 | TRBV28 | TRBD2 | TGTGCCAGCAAGAGACTAGCTCCCCCTCTTAACTACGAGCAGTACTTC | CASKRLAPPLNYEQYF
many | TRBJ2-3 | TRBV6-5 | TRBD1 | TGTGCCAGCAGTCGGGACAGGGTGAGCACAGATACGCAGTATTTT | CASSRDRVSTDTQYF
many | TRBJ2-1 | TRBV20-1 | NA | TGCAGTGCTAGAGGCCAGGGCCCTAACAATGAGCAGTTCTTC | CSARGQGPNNEQFF